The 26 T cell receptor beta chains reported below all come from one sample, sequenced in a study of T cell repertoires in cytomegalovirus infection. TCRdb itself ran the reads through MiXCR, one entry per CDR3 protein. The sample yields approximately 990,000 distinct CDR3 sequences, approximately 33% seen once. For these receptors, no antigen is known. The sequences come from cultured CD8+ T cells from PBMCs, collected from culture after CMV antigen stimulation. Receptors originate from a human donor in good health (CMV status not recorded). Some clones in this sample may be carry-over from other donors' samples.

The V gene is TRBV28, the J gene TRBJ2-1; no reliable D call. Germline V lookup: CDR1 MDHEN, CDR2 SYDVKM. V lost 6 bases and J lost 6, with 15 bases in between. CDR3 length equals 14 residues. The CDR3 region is CASSRPRSGNEQFF. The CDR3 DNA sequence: TGTGCCAGCAGCCGACCCCGTTCAGGCAATGAGCAGTTCTTC.

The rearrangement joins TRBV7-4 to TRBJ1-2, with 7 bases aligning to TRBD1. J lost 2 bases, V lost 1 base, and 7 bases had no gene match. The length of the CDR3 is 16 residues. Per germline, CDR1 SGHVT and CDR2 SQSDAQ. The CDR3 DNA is TGTGCCAGCAGCTTAGAGGGGGCTAACTTAAACTATGGCTACACCTTC. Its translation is CASSLEGANLNYGYTF.

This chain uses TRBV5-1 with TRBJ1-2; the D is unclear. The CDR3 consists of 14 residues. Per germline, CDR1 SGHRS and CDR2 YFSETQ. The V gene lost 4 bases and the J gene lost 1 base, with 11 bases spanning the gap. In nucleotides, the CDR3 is TGCGCCAGCAGCCCCGGCGTACTTAACTATGGCTACACCTTC. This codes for CASSPGVLNYGYTF.

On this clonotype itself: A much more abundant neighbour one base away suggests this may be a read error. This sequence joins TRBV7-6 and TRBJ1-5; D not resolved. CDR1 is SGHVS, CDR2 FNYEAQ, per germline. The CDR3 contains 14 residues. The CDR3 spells CANSLKESNQPQHF. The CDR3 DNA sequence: TGTGCCAACAGCTTAAAGGAGAGCAATCAGCCCCAGCATTTT.

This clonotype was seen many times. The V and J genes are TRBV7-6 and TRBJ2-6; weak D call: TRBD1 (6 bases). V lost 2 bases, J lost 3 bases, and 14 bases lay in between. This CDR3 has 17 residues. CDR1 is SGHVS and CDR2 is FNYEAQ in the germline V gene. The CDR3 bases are TGTGCCAGCAGCTTATGGGTTGAGGGGGTTGGGGCCAACGTCCTGACTTTC. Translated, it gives CASSLWVEGVGANVLTF.

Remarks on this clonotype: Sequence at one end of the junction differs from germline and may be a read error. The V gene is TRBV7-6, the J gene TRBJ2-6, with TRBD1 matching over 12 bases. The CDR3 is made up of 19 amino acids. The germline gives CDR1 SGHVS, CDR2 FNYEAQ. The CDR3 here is CASSTTGTGGWSGTNVLTF. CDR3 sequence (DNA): TGTGCCAGCAGCACCACCGGGACAGGGGGCTGGTCTGGGACCAACGTCCTGACTTTC. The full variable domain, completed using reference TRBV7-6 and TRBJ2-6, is GAGVSQSPRYKVTKRGQDVALRCDPISGHVSLYWYRQALGQGPEFLTYFNYEAQQDKSGLPNDRFSAERPEGSISTLTIQRTEQRDSAMYRCASSTTGTGGWSGTNVLTFGAGSRLTVL.

CDR3 sequence: CASSQEPGQGFYEQYF. CDR3 coding DNA: TGTGCCAGCAGCCAAGAACCGGGACAGGGGTTTTACGAGCAGTACTTC. This chain uses TRBV3-1 with TRBJ2-7; 10 positions agree with TRBD1. The CDR3 runs 16 residues. Per the germline V gene, CDR1 is LGHDT and CDR2 is YNNKEL (reference sequence). V dropped 0 bases and J dropped 4; count of bases not matched to a gene: 6.

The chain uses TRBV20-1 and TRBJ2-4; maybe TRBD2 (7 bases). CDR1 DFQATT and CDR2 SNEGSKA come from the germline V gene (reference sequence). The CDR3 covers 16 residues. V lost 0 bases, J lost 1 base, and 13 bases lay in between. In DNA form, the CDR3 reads TGCAGTGCTAGAGAGTCGGGGGGCCTGGCCAAAAACATTCAGTACTTC. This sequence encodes CSARESGGLAKNIQYF.

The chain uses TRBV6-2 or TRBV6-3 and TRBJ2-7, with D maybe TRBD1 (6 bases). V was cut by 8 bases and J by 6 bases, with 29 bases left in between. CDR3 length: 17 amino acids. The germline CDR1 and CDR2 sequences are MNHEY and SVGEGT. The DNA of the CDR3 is TGTGCCAGCCAAGAGCCTCTGGGACATCAAAGGACTGGCGAGCAGTACTTC. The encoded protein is CASQEPLGHQRTGEQYF.

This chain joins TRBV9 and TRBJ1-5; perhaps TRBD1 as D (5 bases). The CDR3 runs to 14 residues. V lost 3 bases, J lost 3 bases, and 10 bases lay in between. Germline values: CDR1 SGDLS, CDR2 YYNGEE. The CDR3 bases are TGTGCCAGCAGCGCATCAGGGAACAATCAGCCCCAGCATTTT. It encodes CASSASGNNQPQHF.

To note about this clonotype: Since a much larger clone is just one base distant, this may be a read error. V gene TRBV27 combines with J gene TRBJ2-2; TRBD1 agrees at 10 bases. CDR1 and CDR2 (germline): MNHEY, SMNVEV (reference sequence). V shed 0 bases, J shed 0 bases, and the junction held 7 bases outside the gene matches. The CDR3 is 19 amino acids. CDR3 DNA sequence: TGTGCCAGCAGTTTATCCGGGACAGGGGTTCCCTCGAACACCGGGGAGCTGTTTTTT. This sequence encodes CASSLSGTGVPSNTGELFF.

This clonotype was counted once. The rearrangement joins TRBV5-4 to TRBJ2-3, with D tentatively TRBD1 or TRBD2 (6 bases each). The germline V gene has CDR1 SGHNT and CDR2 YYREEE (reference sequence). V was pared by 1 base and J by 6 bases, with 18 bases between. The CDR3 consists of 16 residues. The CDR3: CASSLFGGSGADTQYF. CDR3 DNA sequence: TGTGCCAGCAGCTTGTTCGGGGGCTCAGGGGCTGATACGCAGTATTTT.

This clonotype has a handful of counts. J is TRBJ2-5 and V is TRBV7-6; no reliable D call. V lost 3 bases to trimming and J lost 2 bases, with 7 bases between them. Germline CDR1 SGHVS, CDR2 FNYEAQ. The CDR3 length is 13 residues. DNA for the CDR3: TGTGCCAGCAGCTTTTCTACTCAAGAGACCCAGTACTTC. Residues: CASSFSTQETQYF.

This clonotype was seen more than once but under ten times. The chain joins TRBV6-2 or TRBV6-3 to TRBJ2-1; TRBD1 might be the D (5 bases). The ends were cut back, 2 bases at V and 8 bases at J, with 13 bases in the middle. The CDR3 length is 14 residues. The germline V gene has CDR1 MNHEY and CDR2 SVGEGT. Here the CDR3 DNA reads TGTGCCAGCAGTTACAAGGGGCTAGTCTATGAGCAGTTCTTC. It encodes CASSYKGLVYEQFF.

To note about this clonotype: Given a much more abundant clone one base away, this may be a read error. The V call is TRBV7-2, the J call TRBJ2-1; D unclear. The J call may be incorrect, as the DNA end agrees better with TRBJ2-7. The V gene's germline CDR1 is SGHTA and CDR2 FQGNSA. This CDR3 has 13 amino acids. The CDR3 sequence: CASSLGSRAEQYF. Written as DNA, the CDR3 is TGTGCCAGCAGCTTAGGCTCTAGAGCTGAGCAGTACTTC.

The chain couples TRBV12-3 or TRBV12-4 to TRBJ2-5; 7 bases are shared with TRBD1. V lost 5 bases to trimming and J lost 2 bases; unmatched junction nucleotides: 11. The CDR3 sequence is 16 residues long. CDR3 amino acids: CASSPGRDRRQETQYF. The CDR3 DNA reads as TGTGCCAGCAGTCCCGGACGGGACAGACGACAAGAGACCCAGTACTTC.

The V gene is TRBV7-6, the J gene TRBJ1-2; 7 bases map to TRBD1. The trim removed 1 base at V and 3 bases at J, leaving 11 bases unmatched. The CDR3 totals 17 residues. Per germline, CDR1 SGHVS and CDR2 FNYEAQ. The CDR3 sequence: CASSLGTGVFGDYGYTF. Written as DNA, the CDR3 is TGTGCCAGCAGCTTAGGGACAGGAGTCTTCGGGGACTATGGCTACACCTTC.

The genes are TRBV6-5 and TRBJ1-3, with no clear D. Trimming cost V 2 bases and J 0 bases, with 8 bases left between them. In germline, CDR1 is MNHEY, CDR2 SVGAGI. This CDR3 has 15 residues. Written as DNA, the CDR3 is TGTGCCAGCAGTTACGGCACAGACTCTGGAAACACCATATATTTT. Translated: CASSYGTDSGNTIYF.

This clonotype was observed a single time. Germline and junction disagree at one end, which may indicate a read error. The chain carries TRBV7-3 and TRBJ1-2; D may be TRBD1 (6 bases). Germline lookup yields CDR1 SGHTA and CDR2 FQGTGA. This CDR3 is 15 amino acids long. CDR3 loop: CASNLTAGDPRGYTF. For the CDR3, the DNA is TGTGCCAGCAACTTAACAGCAGGGGACCCTCGTGGCTACACCTTC.

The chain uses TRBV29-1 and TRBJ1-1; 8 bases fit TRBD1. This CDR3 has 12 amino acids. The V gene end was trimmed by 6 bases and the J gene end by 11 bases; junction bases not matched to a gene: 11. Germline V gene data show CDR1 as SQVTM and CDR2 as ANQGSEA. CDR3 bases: TGCAGCGTCTGGACAGGGACGGCAAAGGCTTTCTTT. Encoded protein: CSVWTGTAKAFF.

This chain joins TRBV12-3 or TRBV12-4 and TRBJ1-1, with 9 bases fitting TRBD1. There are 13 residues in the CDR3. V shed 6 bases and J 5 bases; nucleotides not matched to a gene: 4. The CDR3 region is CASRTGTGTEAFF. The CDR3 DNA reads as TGTGCCAGCAGGACCGGGACAGGGACTGAAGCTTTCTTT.

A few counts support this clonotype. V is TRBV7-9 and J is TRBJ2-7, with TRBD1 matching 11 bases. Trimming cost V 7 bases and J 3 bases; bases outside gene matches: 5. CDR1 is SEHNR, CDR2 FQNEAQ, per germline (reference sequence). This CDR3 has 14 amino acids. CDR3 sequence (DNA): TGTGCCAGCACTGCGGGACAGGGGGGCTACGAGCAGTACTTC. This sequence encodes CASTAGQGGYEQYF.

CDR3 nucleotide sequence: TGTGCCAGCACCTCTGGACAAAGGGAGACCCAGTACTTC. Translating it yields CASTSGQRETQYF. The rearrangement joins TRBV7-9 to TRBJ2-5, with TRBD1 as a possible D gene (5 bases). This CDR3 has 13 amino acids. The V end was cut by 7 bases, the J end by 5 bases, with 14 bases between. Per germline, CDR1 SEHNR and CDR2 FQNEAQ (reference sequence).

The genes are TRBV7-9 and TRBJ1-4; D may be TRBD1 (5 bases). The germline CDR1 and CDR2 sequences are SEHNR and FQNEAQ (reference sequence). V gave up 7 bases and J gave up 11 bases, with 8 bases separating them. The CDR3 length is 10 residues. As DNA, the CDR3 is TGTGCCAGCACCGGGGACAAACTGTTTTTT. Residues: CASTGDKLFF.

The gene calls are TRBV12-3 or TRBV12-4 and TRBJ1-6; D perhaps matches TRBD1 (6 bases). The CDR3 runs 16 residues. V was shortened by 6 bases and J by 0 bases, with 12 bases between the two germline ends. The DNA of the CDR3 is TGTGCCAGCAGGGACAGCTTAGCCTCCTATAATTCACCCCTCCACTTT. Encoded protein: CASRDSLASYNSPLHF.

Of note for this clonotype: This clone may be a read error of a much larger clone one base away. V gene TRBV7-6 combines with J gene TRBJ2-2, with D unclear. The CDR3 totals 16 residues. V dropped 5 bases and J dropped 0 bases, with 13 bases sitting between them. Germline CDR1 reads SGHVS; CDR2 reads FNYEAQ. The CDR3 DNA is TGTGCCAGCAGCCTTAGGAGACGCGCGAACACCGGGGAGCTGTTTTTT. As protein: CASSLRRRANTGELFF.